The 14 T cell receptor beta chains listed next were all sequenced from one sample in a study of early T cells in non-severe SARS-CoV-2 infection. MiXCR was run by TCRdb on the 5' RACE reads, yielding one entry per CDR3 protein. The sample contains around 50,000 distinct CDR3 sequences, about 10% of which appear only once. Sequenced input: whole blood. These receptors were collected from an adult who was a healthcare worker with PCR-confirmed SARS-CoV-2 infection or an uninfected control (not recorded which).

The V gene is TRBV19, the J gene TRBJ2-3; D gene unclear. The germline gives CDR1 LNHDA, CDR2 SQIVND (reference sequence). This CDR3 has 13 residues. V was pared by 1 base and J by 9 bases, with 11 bases between. The CDR3 loop reads CASSIVSGRTQYF. The CDR3 region has the DNA TGTGCCAGTAGTATAGTATCCGGTCGCACGCAGTATTTT.

In this sample, this clonotype turned up many times. The chain has TRBV7-3 and TRBJ1-1, with a possible D match to TRBD1 (5 bases). This CDR3 spans 15 amino acids. Trimming removed 5 bases at V and 0 bases at J, with 13 bases between. CDR1 is SGHTA, CDR2 FQGTGA, per germline. CDR3 residues: CASSHAGGMNTEAFF. Here the CDR3 DNA reads TGTGCCAGCAGCCACGCCGGGGGAATGAACACTGAAGCTTTCTTT. Full variable domain (outside the CDR3, taken from reference TRBV7-3 and TRBJ1-1): GAGVSQTPSNKVTEKGKYVELRCDPISGHTALYWYRQSLGQGPEFLIYFQGTGAADDSGLPNDRFFAVRPEGSVSTLKIQRTERGDSAVYLCASSHAGGMNTEAFFGQGTRLTVV.

This chain joins TRBV28 and TRBJ1-5; D gene unclear. Germline V gene sequence: CDR1 MDHEN, CDR2 SYDVKM. Trimming stripped 5 bases from V and 2 bases from J, with 7 bases between. There are 13 residues in the CDR3. The CDR3: CASSPRGNQPQHF. For the CDR3, the DNA is TGTGCCAGCAGTCCCCGTGGCAATCAGCCCCAGCATTTT.

Only a few counts were recorded for this clonotype. V and J are TRBV5-1 and TRBJ2-4, with D maybe TRBD2 (5 bases). Germline loops: CDR1 SGHRS, CDR2 YFSETQ. Trimming left V 4 bases short and J 7 bases short, with 18 bases between. The CDR3 has 15 amino acids. DNA for the CDR3: TGCGCCAGCAGCCCGAACGGCGGGCTACGGAACATTCAGTACTTC. This encodes CASSPNGGLRNIQYF.

This clonotype has ten or more counts. The rearrangement uses TRBV6-2 or TRBV6-3 and TRBJ2-5; TRBD2 aligns across 10 bases. J was trimmed by 5 bases and V by 7 bases; bases with no gene match: 10. This CDR3 has 15 residues. Germline V gives CDR1 MNHEY, CDR2 SVGEGT. The CDR3 DNA reads as TGTGCCAGCACCGACCTCTCGACTAGCGGGGAGACCCAGTACTTC. It encodes CASTDLSTSGETQYF.

This clonotype was counted ten times or more. Relative to the germline gene, one junction end is altered; a read error may explain this. This chain joins TRBV9 and TRBJ1-1, with 7 bases identical to TRBD1. The CDR3 consists of 15 residues. The germline gives CDR1 SGDLS, CDR2 YYNGEE. CDR3 nucleotide sequence: TGTGCCAGCAGCCCCCGAGGACAGGTCAACACTGAAGTTTTCTTT. Translated, it gives CASSPRGQVNTEVFF.

In this sample, this clonotype turned up a few times. This chain connects TRBV20-1 to TRBJ2-2, with 8 bases fitting TRBD2. The CDR3 runs 14 residues. CDR1 and CDR2 (germline): DFQATT, SNEGSKA (reference sequence). V shed 7 bases and J 5 bases; nucleotides not matched to a gene: 9. CDR3 in DNA: TGCAGTGGGCTCAGCGGGAGTGGAACCGGGGAGCTGTTTTTT. This gives the protein CSGLSGSGTGELFF.

This clonotype showed up many times. The chain couples TRBV9 to TRBJ1-2, with TRBD1 as a possible D gene (5 bases). V gave up 2 bases and J gave up 1 base, with 6 bases separating them. This CDR3 has 13 residues. Germline assignment: CDR1 SGDLS and CDR2 YYNGEE. CDR3 sequence: CASSVTVNYGYTF. The CDR3 DNA follows: TGTGCCAGCAGCGTGACAGTTAACTATGGCTACACCTTC.

This clonotype was seen only a few times. The chain uses TRBV7-8 and TRBJ1-3; D unclear. There are 13 residues in the CDR3. Trimming took off 3 bases at V and 4 bases at J, with 7 bases between the two ends. CDR1 is SGHVS, CDR2 FQNEAQ, per germline. This CDR3 is CASSFSDGNTIYF. The CDR3 DNA follows: TGTGCCAGCAGCTTTAGTGACGGAAACACCATATATTTT.

V and J are TRBV4-1 and TRBJ1-1; unclear D gene. Germline lookup yields CDR1 MGHRA and CDR2 YSYEKL. The CDR3 extends over 15 amino acids. V was clipped by 0 bases and J by 1 base, with 9 bases between them. The CDR3 reads CASSQENQANTEAFF. The CDR3 DNA reads as TGCGCCAGCAGCCAAGAAAATCAAGCGAACACTGAAGCTTTCTTT.

The chain is built from TRBV24-1 and TRBJ2-5, with 8 positions matching TRBD1. CDR3 length: 17 amino acids. Germline-derived CDR1 and CDR2 are KGHDR and SFDVKD. V lost 3 bases and J lost 1; bases outside the gene matches: 9. CDR3 bases: TGTGCCACCAGTGATCCGAACCGGGACAGGTCCCAAGAGACCCAGTACTTC. It yields the protein CATSDPNRDRSQETQYF.

J is TRBJ2-1 and V is TRBV27; D not resolved. Trimming left V 3 bases short and J 4 bases short, with 13 bases between. Germline V gene lookup returns CDR1 MNHEY and CDR2 SMNVEV (reference sequence). This CDR3 comprises 15 residues. The CDR3 DNA reads as TGTGCCAGCAGTTTTATGCCCCCCCCTTACAATGAGCAGTTCTTC. It encodes CASSFMPPPYNEQFF.

This clonotype was counted ten times or more. The chain uses TRBV29-1 and TRBJ1-1; D might be TRBD1 (6 bases). The CDR3 runs 14 residues. V gave up 8 bases and J gave up 6 bases, with 22 bases separating them. Germline values: CDR1 SQVTM, CDR2 ANQGSEA. The CDR3 bases are TGCAGCTCCCTTGGGGTTACAGGGTCCGCTGAAGCTTTCTTT. Translation gives CSSLGVTGSAEAFF.

This clonotype was counted many times. This chain uses TRBV6-6 with TRBJ2-3; 14 nucleotides match TRBD2. Per germline, CDR1 MNHNY and CDR2 SVGAGI (reference sequence). The CDR3 length is 19 residues. After removal of 2 bases from V and 0 bases from J, the junction contained 7 bases not matched to a gene. The CDR3 loop reads CASSYQGLAGEKSTDTQYF. As DNA, the CDR3 is TGTGCCAGCAGTTACCAGGGACTAGCGGGAGAGAAGAGCACAGATACGCAGTATTTT.